The 23 T cell receptor beta chains in this list originate from one sample, sequenced in a study of vaccination effects on CD4 cells after COVID-19. Following 10 days of culture, CD4+ T cells were isolated. Two-dose BNT162b2 or mRNA-1273 vaccination was given to participants. Assay used: immunoSEQ multiplex PCR; TCRdb lists only in-frame clones, some missing. The profile covers about 40,000 clones, with about 67% appearing a single time and less than 9.5% taken by the ten largest. Their antigen targets remain unknown. The sequenced sample was CD4+ T cells from PBMCs cultured without peptide, obtained after COVID-19 vaccination. Receptors originate from a human donor who received a COVID-19 vaccine.

The chain employs TRBV11-3 and TRBJ2-7; D unresolved. The CDR3 totals 13 residues. The germline CDR1 and CDR2 sequences are SGHNT and YENEEA. The V end was cut by 5 bases, the J end by 2 bases, with 10 bases between. This CDR3 reads CASSPPATYEQYF. The DNA of the CDR3 is TGTGCCAGCAGCCCCCCGGCTACCTACGAGCAGTACTTC.

This rearrangement joins TRBV5-4 to TRBJ2-7; 7 positions match TRBD1. CDR1 is SGHNT, CDR2 YYREEE, per germline (reference sequence). V lost 4 bases and J lost 1; bases outside the gene matches: 2. The CDR3 has 13 residues. The CDR3 protein is CASSPGGSYEQYF. The CDR3 DNA is TGTGCCAGCAGCCCAGGGGGATCCTACGAGCAGTACTTC.

The chain combines TRBV7-8 with TRBJ2-1; TRBD2 matches 13 bases. The CDR3 sequence is 20 residues long. With 2 bases clipped from V and 2 bases from J, the junction kept 12 bases outside the gene matches. Per germline, CDR1 SGHVS and CDR2 FQNEAQ. The CDR3, as DNA: TGTGCCAGCAGCTTAAGGCTGGGGACCGGGACTAGCGGGACCTACAATGAGCAGTTCTTC. Protein: CASSLRLGTGTSGTYNEQFF.

The chain joins TRBV19 to TRBJ2-7; 7 nucleotides match TRBD2. This CDR3 is 15 amino acids long. CDR1 and CDR2 (germline): LNHDA, SQIVND (reference sequence). The V and J ends lost 5 bases and 3 bases, in that order; junction bases with no gene match: 10. CDR3 in amino acids: CASSLAGRSFYEQYF. DNA for the CDR3: TGTGCCAGTAGTTTAGCGGGCAGATCTTTCTACGAGCAGTACTTC.

This clone was detected a few times. The J gene is TRBJ2-1, the V gene TRBV7-9; no clear D gene. Germline CDR1 and CDR2: SEHNR and FQNEAQ (reference sequence). The V end was cut by 0 bases, the J end by 7 bases, with 10 bases between. The length of the CDR3 is 14 residues. This CDR3 is CASSLAQQANEQFF. CDR3 in DNA: TGTGCCAGCAGCTTAGCGCAGCAGGCTAATGAGCAGTTCTTC.

The chain couples TRBV27 to TRBJ2-7; 7 nucleotides align to TRBD1. Germline assignment: CDR1 MNHEY and CDR2 SMNVEV (reference sequence). The CDR3 extends over 14 amino acids. The J segment lost 0 bases and the V segment lost 11 bases, leaving 10 bases of the junction unmatched. The CDR3 is CASPRTGPSYEQYF. CDR3 nucleotides: TGTGCCTCCCCTAGGACAGGTCCCTCCTACGAGCAGTACTTC.

This sequence joins TRBV6-6 and TRBJ2-4; no clear D gene. V was pared by 5 bases and J by 5 bases, with 13 bases between. The CDR3 runs to 14 residues. Germline CDR1 MNHNY, CDR2 SVGAGI (reference sequence). The CDR3 is CASSTPELQNIQYF. The CDR3 DNA follows: TGTGCCAGCAGTACCCCCGAGCTTCAAAACATTCAGTACTTC.

This clone came up a few times. The chain combines TRBV7-6 with TRBJ1-2, with D tentatively TRBD1 (5 bases). V lost 0 bases to trimming and J lost 4 bases, with 12 bases between them. This CDR3 region has 15 residues. Germline values: CDR1 SGHVS, CDR2 FNYEAQ. The CDR3 is CASSLASQGSYGYTF. The CDR3 coding sequence is TGTGCCAGCAGCTTAGCAAGTCAGGGTAGCTATGGCTACACCTTC.

V and J are TRBV10-3 and TRBJ1-1; D might be TRBD1 (6 bases). Trimming stripped 8 bases from V and 3 bases from J, with 19 bases between. The germline V gene has CDR1 ENHRY and CDR2 SYGVKD. CDR3 size: 15 residues. CDR3 amino acids: CAIGALQGSDTEAFF. DNA of the CDR3: TGTGCCATCGGGGCATTACAGGGATCTGACACTGAAGCTTTCTTT.

This clone has only a few counts. The chain uses TRBV3-1 (or the pseudogene TRBV3-2) and TRBJ1-4; 7 bases match TRBD1. Trimming took 4 bases from V and 4 from J; bases not matched to a gene: 9. The CDR3 consists of 16 residues. Germline CDR1 is LGHDT and CDR2 is YNNKEL (reference sequence). CDR3 amino acids: CASSRSTGTVNEKLFF. CDR3 DNA: TGTGCCAGCAGCCGGAGTACCGGGACAGTTAATGAAAAACTGTTTTTT.

This sequence joins TRBV19 and TRBJ2-5; 12 bases agree with TRBD1. V shed 6 bases, J shed 2 bases, and the junction held 7 bases outside the gene matches. This CDR3 is 16 amino acids long. CDR1 LNHDA and CDR2 SQIVND come from the germline V gene (reference sequence). CDR3 in amino acids: CASRGTGGFGQETQYF. CDR3 nucleotide sequence: TGTGCCAGTAGAGGGACAGGGGGCTTTGGGCAAGAGACCCAGTACTTC.

The J gene is TRBJ2-6, the V gene TRBV19, with 9 bases lining up with TRBD1. J was trimmed by 0 bases and V by 3 bases; bases with no gene match: 6. Germline assignment: CDR1 LNHDA and CDR2 SQIVND (reference sequence). This CDR3 has 18 amino acids. The CDR3 sequence: CASSISGQGYSGANVLTF. The CDR3, as DNA: TGTGCCAGTAGTATCTCGGGACAGGGCTACTCTGGGGCCAACGTCCTGACTTTC.

The CDR3 sequence: CSVVMGTPTDTQYF. As DNA, the CDR3 is TGCAGCGTTGTGATGGGAACACCCACAGATACGCAGTATTTT. The chain couples TRBV29-1 to TRBJ2-3, with D hard to call. This CDR3 has 14 residues. Per the germline V gene, CDR1 is SQVTM and CDR2 is ANQGSEA. V lost 4 bases and J lost 2, with 13 bases in between.

This clone was observed a handful of times. The V gene is TRBV19, the J gene TRBJ2-2; TRBD1 or TRBD2 may be the D gene (5 bases each). Per the germline V gene, CDR1 is LNHDA and CDR2 is SQIVND (reference sequence). The CDR3 contains 18 residues. V dropped 2 bases and J dropped 0 bases, with 16 bases sitting between them. The CDR3 region is CASSISLIGTANTGELFF. CDR3 DNA sequence: TGTGCCAGTAGTATATCCTTAATAGGGACGGCGAACACCGGGGAGCTGTTTTTT.

The rearrangement uses TRBV15 and TRBJ1-3; 11 bases fit TRBD1. J lost 3 bases, V lost 7 bases, and 5 bases had no gene match. Germline V lookup: CDR1 LNHNV, CDR2 YYDKDF (reference sequence). CDR3 size: 15 residues. The CDR3 sequence: CATTTDRGHGNTIYF. CDR3 bases: TGTGCCACCACCACGGACAGGGGGCATGGAAACACCATATATTTT.

This chain links TRBV7-9 with TRBJ1-3; D gene unclear. The germline V gene has CDR1 SEHNR and CDR2 FQNEAQ (reference sequence). V lost 3 bases, J lost 6 bases, and 12 bases lay in between. This CDR3 is built from 14 residues. The CDR3 coding sequence is TGTGCCAGCAGCTTTCAAGACGGTCAAAACACCATATATTTT. Its protein product is CASSFQDGQNTIYF.

This clone was picked up one time. The chain combines TRBV6-5 with TRBJ1-1, with TRBD1 identical over 8 bases. J gave up 3 bases and V 8 bases, and 11 bases lay outside the gene matches. The CDR3 is 15 residues long. Germline-derived CDR1 and CDR2 are MNHEY and SVGAGI. The CDR3 is CASSVNGQGDTEAFF. CDR3 nucleotides: TGTGCCAGCTCCGTTAACGGACAGGGTGACACTGAAGCTTTCTTT.

The CDR3 here is CASSEHVGRAKNIQYF. DNA of the CDR3: TGTGCCAGCAGTGAACATGTCGGCAGGGCCAAAAACATTCAGTACTTC. The chain employs TRBV6-1 and TRBJ2-4; D ambiguous. This CDR3 contains 16 residues. The V end lost 2 bases, the J end lost 1 base, and 12 bases lay between the germline ends. Per the germline V gene, CDR1 is MNHNS and CDR2 is SASEGT.

This chain links TRBV19 with TRBJ2-1; maybe TRBD2 (5 bases). Germline-derived CDR1 and CDR2 are LNHDA and SQIVND (reference sequence). This CDR3 contains 17 residues. Between the trimmed V and J ends, which lost 3 bases and 5 bases, there was a span of 20 bases. The CDR3 spells CASSIGPTTRWDNEQFF. CDR3 in DNA: TGTGCCAGTAGTATTGGGCCTACAACTAGGTGGGACAATGAGCAGTTCTTC.

The V and J genes are TRBV12-5 and TRBJ2-5; 9 bases align to TRBD2. This CDR3 is built from 16 residues. Germline V gene data show CDR1 as LGHNT and CDR2 as FRNRAP. With 1 base clipped from V and 0 bases from J, the junction kept 3 bases outside the gene matches. DNA for the CDR3: TGTGCTAGTGGTTTGGGGTCTAGCGGGAACCAAGAGACCCAGTACTTC. It is translated as CASGLGSSGNQETQYF.

This clone was observed a handful of times. The chain is built from TRBV6-5 and TRBJ1-5; D remains ambiguous. The length of the CDR3 is 13 residues. Germline values: CDR1 MNHEY, CDR2 SVGAGI. The germline V and J ends were trimmed by 2 bases and 3 bases, with 5 bases remaining between them. CDR3 DNA sequence: TGTGCCAGCAGTTACATGGCCAATCAGCCCCAGCATTTT. Its translation: CASSYMANQPQHF.

This clone was seen a handful of times. The chain's CDR3 is CASSLLRTGGKTQYF. The CDR3 coding sequence is TGTGCCAGCAGCCTCCTTCGGACAGGGGGCAAGACCCAGTACTTC. The gene calls are TRBV3-1 (or the pseudogene TRBV3-2) and TRBJ2-5; 11 nucleotides agree with TRBD1. V shed 4 bases and J 6 bases; nucleotides not matched to a gene: 7. In germline, CDR1 is LGHDT, CDR2 YNNKEL (reference sequence). The CDR3 extends over 15 amino acids.

The chain couples TRBV27 to TRBJ1-4; 7 bases fit TRBD1. The CDR3 spans 15 residues. J gave up 4 bases and V 5 bases, and 7 bases lay outside the gene matches. Germline lookup yields CDR1 MNHEY and CDR2 SMNVEV (reference sequence). Here the CDR3 DNA reads TGTGCCAGCAGTCCCCCAGGGGGGAATAATGAAAAACTGTTTTTT. This translates into CASSPPGGNNEKLFF. Full variable domain (outside the CDR3, taken from reference TRBV27 and TRBJ1-4): EAQVTQNPRYLITVTGKKLTVTCSQNMNHEYMSWYRQDPGLGLRQIYYSMNVEVTDKGDVPEGYKVSRKEKRNFPLILESPSPNQTSLYFCASSPPGGNNEKLFFGSGTQLSVL.